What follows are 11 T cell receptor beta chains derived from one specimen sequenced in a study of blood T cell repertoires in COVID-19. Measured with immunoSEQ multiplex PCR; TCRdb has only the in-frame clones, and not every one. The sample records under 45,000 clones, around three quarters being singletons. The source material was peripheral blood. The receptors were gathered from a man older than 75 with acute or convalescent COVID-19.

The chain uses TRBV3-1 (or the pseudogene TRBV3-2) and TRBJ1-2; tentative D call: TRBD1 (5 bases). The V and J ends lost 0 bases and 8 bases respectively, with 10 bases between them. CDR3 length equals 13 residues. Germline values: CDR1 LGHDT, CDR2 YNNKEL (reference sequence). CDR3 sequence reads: CASSQEHGGGYTF. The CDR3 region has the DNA TGTGCCAGCAGCCAAGAGCATGGGGGGGGCTACACCTTC.

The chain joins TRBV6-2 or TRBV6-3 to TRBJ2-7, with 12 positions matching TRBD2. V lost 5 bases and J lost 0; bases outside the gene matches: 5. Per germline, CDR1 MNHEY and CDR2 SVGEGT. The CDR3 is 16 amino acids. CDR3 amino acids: CASSGLAGLSSYEQYF. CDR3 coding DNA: TGTGCCAGCAGTGGACTAGCGGGGTTAAGCTCCTACGAGCAGTACTTC.

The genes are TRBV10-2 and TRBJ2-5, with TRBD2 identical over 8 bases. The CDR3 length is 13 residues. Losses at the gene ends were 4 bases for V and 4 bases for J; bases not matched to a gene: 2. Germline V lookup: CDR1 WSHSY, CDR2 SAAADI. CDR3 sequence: CASSGTSRETQYF. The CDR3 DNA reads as TGCGCCAGCAGTGGGACTAGCAGAGAGACCCAGTACTTC.

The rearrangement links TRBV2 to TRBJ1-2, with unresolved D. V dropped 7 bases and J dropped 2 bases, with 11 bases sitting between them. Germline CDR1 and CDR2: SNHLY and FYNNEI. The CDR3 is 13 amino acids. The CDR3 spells CASKEQPNYGYTF. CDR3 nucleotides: TGTGCCAGCAAGGAACAGCCAAACTATGGCTACACCTTC.

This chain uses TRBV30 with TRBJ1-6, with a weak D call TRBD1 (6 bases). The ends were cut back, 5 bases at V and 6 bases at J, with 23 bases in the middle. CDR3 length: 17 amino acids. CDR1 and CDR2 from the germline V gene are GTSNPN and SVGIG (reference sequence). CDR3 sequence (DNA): TGTGCCTGGGCCAGATCCGGGACACTAGATTTTAATTCACCCCTCCACTTT. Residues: CAWARSGTLDFNSPLHF.

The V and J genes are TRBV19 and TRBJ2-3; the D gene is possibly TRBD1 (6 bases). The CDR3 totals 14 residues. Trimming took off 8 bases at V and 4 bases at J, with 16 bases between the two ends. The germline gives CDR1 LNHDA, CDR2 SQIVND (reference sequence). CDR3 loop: CASRWGTKADTQYF. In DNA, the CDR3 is TGTGCCAGTCGCTGGGGGACAAAAGCAGATACGCAGTATTTT.

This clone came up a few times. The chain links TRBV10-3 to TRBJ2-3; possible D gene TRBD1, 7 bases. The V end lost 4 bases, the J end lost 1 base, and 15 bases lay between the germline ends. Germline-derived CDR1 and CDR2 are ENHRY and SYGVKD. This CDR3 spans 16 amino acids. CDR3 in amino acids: CAISVAGGIRTDTQYF. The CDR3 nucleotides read TGTGCCATCAGTGTTGCAGGGGGGATCCGCACAGATACGCAGTATTTT.

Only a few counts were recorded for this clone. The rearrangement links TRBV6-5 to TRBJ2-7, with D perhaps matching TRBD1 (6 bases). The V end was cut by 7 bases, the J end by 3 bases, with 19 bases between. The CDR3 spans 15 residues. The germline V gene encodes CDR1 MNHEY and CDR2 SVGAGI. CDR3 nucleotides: TGTGCCAGCAAAACAATCGGACAGAAGTTCTACGAGCAGTACTTC. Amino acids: CASKTIGQKFYEQYF.

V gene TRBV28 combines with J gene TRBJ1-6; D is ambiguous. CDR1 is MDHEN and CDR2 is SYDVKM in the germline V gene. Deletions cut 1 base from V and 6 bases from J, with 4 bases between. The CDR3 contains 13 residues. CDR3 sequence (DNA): TGTGCCAGCAGTTTATTGGCTAATTCACCCCTCCACTTT. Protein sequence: CASSLLANSPLHF.

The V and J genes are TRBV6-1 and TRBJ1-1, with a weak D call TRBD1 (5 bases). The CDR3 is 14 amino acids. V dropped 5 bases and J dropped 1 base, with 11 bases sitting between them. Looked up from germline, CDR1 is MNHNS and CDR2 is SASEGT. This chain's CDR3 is CASSPRGKNTEAFF. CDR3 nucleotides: TGTGCCAGCAGTCCACGGGGGAAGAACACTGAAGCTTTCTTT.

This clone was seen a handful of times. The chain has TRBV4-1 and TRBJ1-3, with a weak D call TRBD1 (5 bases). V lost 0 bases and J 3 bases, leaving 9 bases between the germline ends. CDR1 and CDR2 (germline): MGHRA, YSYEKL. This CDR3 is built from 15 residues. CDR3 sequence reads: CASSQDPGLGNTIYF. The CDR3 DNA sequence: TGCGCCAGCAGCCAAGATCCAGGGCTTGGAAACACCATATATTTT.